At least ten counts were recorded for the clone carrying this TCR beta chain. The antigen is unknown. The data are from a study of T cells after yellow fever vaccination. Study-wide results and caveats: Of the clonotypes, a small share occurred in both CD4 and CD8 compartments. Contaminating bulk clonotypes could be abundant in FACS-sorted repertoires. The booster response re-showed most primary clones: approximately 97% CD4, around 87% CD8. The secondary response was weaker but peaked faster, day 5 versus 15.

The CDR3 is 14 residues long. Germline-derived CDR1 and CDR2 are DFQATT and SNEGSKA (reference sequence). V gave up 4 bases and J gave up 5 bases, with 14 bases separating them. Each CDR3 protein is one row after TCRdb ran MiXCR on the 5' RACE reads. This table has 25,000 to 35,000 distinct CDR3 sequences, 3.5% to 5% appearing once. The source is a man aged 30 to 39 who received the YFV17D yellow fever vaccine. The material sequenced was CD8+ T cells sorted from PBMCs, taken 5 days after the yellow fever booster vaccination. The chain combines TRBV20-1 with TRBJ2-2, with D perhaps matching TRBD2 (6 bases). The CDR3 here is CSATRLGGTGELFF. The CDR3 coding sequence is TGCAGTGCTACGAGATTGGGAGGAACCGGGGAGCTGTTTTTT.